This T cell receptor beta chain derives from a study of T cell changes during pregnancy in multiple sclerosis. There are 14 residues in the CDR3. With V trimmed by 10 bases and J by 6 bases, 8 bases remained unmatched. Per germline, CDR1 LNHDA and CDR2 SQIVND (reference sequence). The method was immunoSEQ multiplex PCR; TCRdb's version includes in-frame clones alone and lacks a portion of them. The table has approximately 40,000 clones, about 92% seen once. The clonotype comes from a female donor with multiple sclerosis, enrolled in a pregnancy study. This sequence joins TRBV19 and TRBJ2-1, with 11 bases matching TRBD1. The sequencing used CD4+ T cells from peripheral blood mononuclear cells, collected in the third trimester of pregnancy. The CDR3 sequence is CATLGQGGSNEQFF. The CDR3 region has the DNA TGTGCCACCTTGGGACAGGGGGGCTCCAATGAGCAGTTCTTC.